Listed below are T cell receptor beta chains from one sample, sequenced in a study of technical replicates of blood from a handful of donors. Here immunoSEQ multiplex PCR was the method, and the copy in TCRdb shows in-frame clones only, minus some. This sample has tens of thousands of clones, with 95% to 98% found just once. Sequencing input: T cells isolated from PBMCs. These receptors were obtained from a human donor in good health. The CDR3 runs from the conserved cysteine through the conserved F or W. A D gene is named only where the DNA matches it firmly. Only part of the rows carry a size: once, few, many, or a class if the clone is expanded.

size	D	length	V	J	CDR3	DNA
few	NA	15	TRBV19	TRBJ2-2	CASSTEQGESGELFF	TGTGCCAGTAGTACGGAACAGGGAGAAAGCGGGGAGCTGTTTTTT
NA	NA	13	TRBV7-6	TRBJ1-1	CASSPVRNTEAFF	TGTGCCAGCAGCCCCGTTAGGAACACTGAAGCTTTCTTT
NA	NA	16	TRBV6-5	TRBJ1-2	CASSYSGRYLDYGYTF	TGTGCCAGCAGTTACTCGGGGAGGTACTTAGACTATGGCTACACCTTC
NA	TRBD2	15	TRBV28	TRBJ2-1	CASRVVAGGGNEQFF	TGTGCCAGCAGGGTGGTAGCGGGAGGTGGGAATGAGCAGTTCTTC
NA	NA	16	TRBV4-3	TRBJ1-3	CASSLNDPRSGNTIYF	TGCGCCAGCAGCCTAAATGATCCCAGATCCGGAAACACCATATATTTT
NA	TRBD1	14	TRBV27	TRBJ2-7	CASSTRQGAHEQYF	TGTGCCAGCAGTACACGACAGGGGGCCCACGAGCAGTACTTC
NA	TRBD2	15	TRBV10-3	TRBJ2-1	CAISAGREGLHEQFF	TGTGCCATCAGTGCTGGACGGGAGGGCTTGCATGAGCAGTTCTTC
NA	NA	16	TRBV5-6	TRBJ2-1	CASSLGPGLMLIEQFF	TGTGCCAGCAGCTTGGGACCGGGACTCATGCTTATTGAGCAGTTCTTC
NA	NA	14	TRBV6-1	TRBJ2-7	CASSEITGGYEQYF	TGTGCCAGCAGTGAAATAACGGGTGGCTACGAGCAGTACTTC
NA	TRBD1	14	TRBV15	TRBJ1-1	CATSRDGTGTEAFF	TGTGCCACCAGCAGAGATGGGACAGGCACTGAAGCTTTCTTT
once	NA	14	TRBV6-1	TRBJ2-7	CASSEKRVGTSRDF	TGTGCCAGCAGTGAAAAGCGGGTTGGTACATCCCGGGACTTC
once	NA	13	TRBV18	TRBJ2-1	CASSPDIENEQFF	TGTGCCAGCTCGCCTGATATAGAGAATGAGCAGTTCTTC
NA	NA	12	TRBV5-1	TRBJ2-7	CASSPQGNEQYF	TGCGCCAGCAGCCCTCAGGGTAACGAGCAGTACTTC
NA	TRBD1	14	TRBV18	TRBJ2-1	CASSPRTGGNEQFF	TGTGCCAGCTCACCCCGGACAGGGGGCAATGAGCAGTTCTTC
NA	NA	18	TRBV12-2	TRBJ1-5	CASRPISDRGHSNQPQHF	TGTGCAAGTCGCCCCATCTCGGACAGGGGGCATAGCAATCAGCCCCAGCATTTT
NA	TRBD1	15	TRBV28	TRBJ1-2	CASSLTRQGGYGYTF	TGTGCCAGCAGTTTAACACGACAGGGAGGTTATGGCTACACCTTC
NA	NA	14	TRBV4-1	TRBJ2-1	CASSQRSSYNEQFF	TGCGCCAGCAGCCAAAGGAGCTCCTACAATGAGCAGTTCTTC
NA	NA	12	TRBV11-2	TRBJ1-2	CASSSWDFEVCF	TGTGCCAGCAGCTCCTGGGACTTCGAAGTCTGCTTC
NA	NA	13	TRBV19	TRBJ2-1	CAREIGEWVEQFF	TGTGCCCGGGAGATCGGAGAGTGGGTTGAGCAGTTCTTC
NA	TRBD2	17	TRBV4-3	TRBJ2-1	CASSQGGLAGGENEQFF	TGCGCCAGCAGCCAAGGGGGGCTAGCGGGAGGGGAGAATGAGCAGTTCTTC
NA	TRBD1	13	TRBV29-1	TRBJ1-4	CSVDLTGGGKLFF	TGCAGCGTTGACCTGACAGGGGGCGGAAAACTGTTTTTT
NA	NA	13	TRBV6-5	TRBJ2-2	CASTNQGSGELFF	TGTGCCAGCACCAATCAGGGGTCCGGGGAGCTGTTTTTT
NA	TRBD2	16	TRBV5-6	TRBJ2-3	CASSPGAGGGTDTQYF	TGTGCCAGCAGCCCCGGAGCGGGAGGAGGAACAGATACGCAGTATTTT
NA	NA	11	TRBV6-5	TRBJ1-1	CASTQSQVAFF	TGTGCCAGCACCCAAAGCCAGGTCGCTTTCTTT
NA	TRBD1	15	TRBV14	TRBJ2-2	CASSQRTGLSGELFF	TGTGCCAGCAGCCAAAGGACAGGGCTTAGCGGGGAGCTGTTTTTT
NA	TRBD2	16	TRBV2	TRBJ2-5	CASSEGLAGGEETQYF	TGTGCCAGCAGTGAAGGACTAGCGGGAGGGGAAGAGACCCAGTACTTC
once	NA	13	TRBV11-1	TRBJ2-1	CASSSTGAGEQFF	TGTGCCAGCAGCTCCACGGGAGCAGGAGAGCAGTTCTTC
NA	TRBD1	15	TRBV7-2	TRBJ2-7	CASSFGGQGVDEQYF	TGTGCCAGCAGCTTCGGGGGACAGGGGGTTGACGAGCAGTACTTC
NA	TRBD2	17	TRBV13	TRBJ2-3	CASSGPSGSYVTDTQYF	TGTGCCAGCAGCGGGCCTAGCGGGAGTTACGTGACAGATACGCAGTATTTT
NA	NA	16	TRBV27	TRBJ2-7	CASSLSGGSFGNEQYF	TGTGCCAGCAGTTTATCGGGGGGTTCTTTTGGGAACGAGCAGTACTTC
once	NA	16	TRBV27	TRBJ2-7	CASRLGGETGYNEQYF	TGTGCCAGCAGGCTCGGGGGTGAGACAGGGTACAACGAGCAGTACTTC
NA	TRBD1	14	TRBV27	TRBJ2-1	CASSPGRGKNEQFF	TGTGCCAGCAGCCCGGGCAGGGGGAAGAATGAGCAGTTCTTC
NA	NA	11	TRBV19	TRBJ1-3	CASSTLNTIYF	TGTGCCAGTAGCACTTTAAACACCATATATTTT
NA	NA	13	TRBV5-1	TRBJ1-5	CASSLGVDQPQHF	TGCGCCAGCAGCTTGGGCGTGGATCAGCCCCAGCATTTT
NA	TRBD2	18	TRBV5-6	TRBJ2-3	CASSLAAGLAGGTDTQYF	TGTGCCAGCAGCTTGGCTGCCGGACTAGCGGGAGGCACAGATACGCAGTATTTT
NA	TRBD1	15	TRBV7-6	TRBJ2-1	CASSLGLAGGNEQFF	TGTGCCAGCAGCTTAGGGTTGGCAGGGGGCAATGAGCAGTTCTTC
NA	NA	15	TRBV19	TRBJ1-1	CASSIDLYLNTEAFF	TGTGCCAGTAGTATAGACCTTTACTTGAACACTGAAGCTTTCTTT
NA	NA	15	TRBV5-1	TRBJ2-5	CASSLFGREEETQYF	TGCGCCAGCAGCTTGTTTGGCAGGGAAGAAGAGACCCAGTACTTC
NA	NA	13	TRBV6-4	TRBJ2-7	CASSDSLGGEQYF	TGTGCCAGCAGTGACTCTTTAGGGGGCGAGCAGTACTTC
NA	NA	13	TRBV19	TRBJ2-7	CASSSGQLYEQYF	TGTGCCAGTAGTAGTGGGCAGCTATACGAGCAGTACTTC